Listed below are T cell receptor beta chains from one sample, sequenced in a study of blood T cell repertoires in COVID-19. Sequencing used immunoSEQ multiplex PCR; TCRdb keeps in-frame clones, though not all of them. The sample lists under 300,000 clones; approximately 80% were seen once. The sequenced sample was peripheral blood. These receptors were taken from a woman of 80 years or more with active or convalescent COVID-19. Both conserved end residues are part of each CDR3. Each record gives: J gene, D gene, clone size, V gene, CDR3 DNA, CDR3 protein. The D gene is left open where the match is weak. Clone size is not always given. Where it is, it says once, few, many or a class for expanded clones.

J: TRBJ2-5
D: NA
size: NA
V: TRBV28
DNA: TGTGCCAGCAGTCCGCGGCGGGGCAACCAAGAGACCCAGTACTTC
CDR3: CASSPRRGNQETQYF

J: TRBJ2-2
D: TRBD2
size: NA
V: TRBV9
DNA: TGTGCCAGCAGCGAAGCGGGGGGGGCTAATATCCCCGGGGAGCTGTTTTTT
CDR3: CASSEAGGANIPGELFF

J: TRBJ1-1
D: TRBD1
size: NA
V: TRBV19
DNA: TGTGCCAGTAGTTCCATGACAGGGGAACCCACTGAAGCTTTCTTT
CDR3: CASSSMTGEPTEAFF

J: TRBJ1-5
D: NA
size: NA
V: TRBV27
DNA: TGTGCCAGCAGTTTATCCGGGATTAGCAATCAGCCCCAGCATTTT
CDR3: CASSLSGISNQPQHF

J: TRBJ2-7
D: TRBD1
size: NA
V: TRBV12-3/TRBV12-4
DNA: TGTGCCAGCAGTCTAGAGACAGGGAAGCTGTACTTC
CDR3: CASSLETGKLYF

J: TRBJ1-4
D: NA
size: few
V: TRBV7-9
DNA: TGTGCCAGCAGCTTAGATCTCAATGAAAAACTGTTTTTT
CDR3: CASSLDLNEKLFF

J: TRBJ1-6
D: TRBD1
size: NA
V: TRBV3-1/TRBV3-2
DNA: TGTGCCAGCAGCCCCACGGGACAGAACAATTCACCCCTCCACTTT
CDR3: CASSPTGQNNSPLHF

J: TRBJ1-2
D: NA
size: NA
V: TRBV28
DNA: TGTGCCAGCAGTTTAGGTTCCACAGGGAGCGGCTACACCTTC
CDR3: CASSLGSTGSGYTF

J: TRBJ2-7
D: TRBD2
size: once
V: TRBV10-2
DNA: TGCGCCAGCGGTGGACTAGCGGGAACCTACGAGCAGTACTTC
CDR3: CASGGLAGTYEQYF

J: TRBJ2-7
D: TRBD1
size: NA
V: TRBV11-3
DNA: TGTGCCAGCAGCCCCGGGACAGAATACGAGCAGTACTTC
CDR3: CASSPGTEYEQYF

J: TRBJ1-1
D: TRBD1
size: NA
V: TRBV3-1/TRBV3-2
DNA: TGTGCCAGCAGCGCATACTTCCCTAAGGGGGGACAGGGGGCTGAAGCTTTCTTT
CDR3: CASSAYFPKGGQGAEAFF

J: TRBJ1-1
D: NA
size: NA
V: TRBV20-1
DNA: TGCAGTGTAATGAACACTGAAGCTTTCTTT
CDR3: CSVMNTEAFF

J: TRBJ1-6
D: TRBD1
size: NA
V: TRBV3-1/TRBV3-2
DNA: TGTGCCAGCTCCCACCTAACAGGGGACACCTATAATTCACCCCTCCACTTT
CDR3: CASSHLTGDTYNSPLHF

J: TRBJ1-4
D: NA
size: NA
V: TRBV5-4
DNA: TGTGCCAGCAGCTTGCGGCAGGCCCACAATGAAAAACTGTTTTTT
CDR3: CASSLRQAHNEKLFF

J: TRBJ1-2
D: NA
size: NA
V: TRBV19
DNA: TGTGCCAGTAGTATTACGAGGATGGATGGCTACACCTTC
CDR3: CASSITRMDGYTF

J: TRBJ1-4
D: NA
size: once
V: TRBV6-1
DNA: TGTGCCAGCAGTGATTCAACCGGTGAAAAACTGTTTTTT
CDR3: CASSDSTGEKLFF

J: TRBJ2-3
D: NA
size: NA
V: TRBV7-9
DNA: TGTGCCAGCAGTCGGGACACCCGCACAGATACGCAGTATTTT
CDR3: CASSRDTRTDTQYF

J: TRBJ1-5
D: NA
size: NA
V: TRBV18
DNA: TGTGCCAGCTCACTTGCCACGGGGGATCAGCCCCAGCATTTT
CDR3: CASSLATGDQPQHF

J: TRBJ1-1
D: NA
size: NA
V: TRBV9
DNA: TGTGCCAGCAGCGTAGAAGCGTTGGAATACACTGAAGCTTTCTTT
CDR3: CASSVEALEYTEAFF

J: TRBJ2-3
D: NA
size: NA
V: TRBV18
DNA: TGTGCCAGCTCCCCCCCGGGGGCAGATACGCAGTATTTT
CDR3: CASSPPGADTQYF

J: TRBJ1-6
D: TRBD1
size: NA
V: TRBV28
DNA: TGTGCCAGCTTTAGGACAGGGGGTTTGGGTTCACCCCTCCACTTT
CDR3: CASFRTGGLGSPLHF

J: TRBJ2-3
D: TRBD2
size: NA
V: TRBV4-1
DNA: TGCGCCAGCAGCCCAGCGGGAGACCCAGATACGCAGTATTTT
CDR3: CASSPAGDPDTQYF

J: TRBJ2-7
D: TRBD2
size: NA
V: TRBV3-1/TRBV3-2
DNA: TGTGCCAGCAGCTCCGGACTAGCGGGAGTACTTGAGCAGTACTTC
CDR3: CASSSGLAGVLEQYF

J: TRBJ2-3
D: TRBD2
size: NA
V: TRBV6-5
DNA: TGTGCCAGCAGAAGGACTAGCCACAGCACAGATACGCAGTATTTT
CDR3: CASRRTSHSTDTQYF

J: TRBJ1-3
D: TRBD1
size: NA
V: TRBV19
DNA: TGTGCCAGTAGTCCCGTGACAGGGGGCTCTGGAAACACCATATATTTT
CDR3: CASSPVTGGSGNTIYF

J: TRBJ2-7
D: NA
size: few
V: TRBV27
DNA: TGTGCCAGCAGTTTAAAATGGGGTTTAGGGCGGGAATCCTACGAGCAGTACTTC
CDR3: CASSLKWGLGRESYEQYF

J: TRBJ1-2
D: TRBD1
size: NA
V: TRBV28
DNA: TGTGCCAGCAGTTTAACACAGGGGGCTGGGGGCTACACCTTC
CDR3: CASSLTQGAGGYTF